The 2 T cell receptor beta chains given below trace back to one sample, sequenced in a study of T cell changes during pregnancy in multiple sclerosis. Method: immunoSEQ multiplex PCR; TCRdb's copy keeps in-frame clones and lacks some. The table records tens of thousands of clones, about nine tenths of them present only once. The sequencing here drew on CD4+ T cells from peripheral blood mononuclear cells, taken before pregnancy. The receptors derive from a female donor with multiple sclerosis, enrolled in a pregnancy study.

The chain employs TRBV15 and TRBJ1-1; no firm D call. Trimming removed 0 bases at V and 5 bases at J, with 7 bases between. CDR3 size: 13 residues. Per the germline V gene, CDR1 is LNHNV and CDR2 is YYDKDF (reference sequence). The CDR3 here is CATSREKLTEAFF. The CDR3 DNA reads as TGTGCCACCAGCAGAGAGAAGCTGACTGAAGCTTTCTTT.

The chain combines TRBV11-2 with TRBJ1-6, with TRBD1 identical over 7 bases. V trimming: 3 bases; J trimming: 6 bases; junction bases outside the gene matches: 11. The V gene's germline CDR1 is SGHAT and CDR2 FQNNGV. This CDR3 region has 17 residues. The CDR3 loop reads CASSFVPLGQSNSPLHF. The CDR3 DNA follows: TGTGCCAGCAGCTTCGTTCCATTGGGACAGAGTAATTCACCCCTCCACTTT.